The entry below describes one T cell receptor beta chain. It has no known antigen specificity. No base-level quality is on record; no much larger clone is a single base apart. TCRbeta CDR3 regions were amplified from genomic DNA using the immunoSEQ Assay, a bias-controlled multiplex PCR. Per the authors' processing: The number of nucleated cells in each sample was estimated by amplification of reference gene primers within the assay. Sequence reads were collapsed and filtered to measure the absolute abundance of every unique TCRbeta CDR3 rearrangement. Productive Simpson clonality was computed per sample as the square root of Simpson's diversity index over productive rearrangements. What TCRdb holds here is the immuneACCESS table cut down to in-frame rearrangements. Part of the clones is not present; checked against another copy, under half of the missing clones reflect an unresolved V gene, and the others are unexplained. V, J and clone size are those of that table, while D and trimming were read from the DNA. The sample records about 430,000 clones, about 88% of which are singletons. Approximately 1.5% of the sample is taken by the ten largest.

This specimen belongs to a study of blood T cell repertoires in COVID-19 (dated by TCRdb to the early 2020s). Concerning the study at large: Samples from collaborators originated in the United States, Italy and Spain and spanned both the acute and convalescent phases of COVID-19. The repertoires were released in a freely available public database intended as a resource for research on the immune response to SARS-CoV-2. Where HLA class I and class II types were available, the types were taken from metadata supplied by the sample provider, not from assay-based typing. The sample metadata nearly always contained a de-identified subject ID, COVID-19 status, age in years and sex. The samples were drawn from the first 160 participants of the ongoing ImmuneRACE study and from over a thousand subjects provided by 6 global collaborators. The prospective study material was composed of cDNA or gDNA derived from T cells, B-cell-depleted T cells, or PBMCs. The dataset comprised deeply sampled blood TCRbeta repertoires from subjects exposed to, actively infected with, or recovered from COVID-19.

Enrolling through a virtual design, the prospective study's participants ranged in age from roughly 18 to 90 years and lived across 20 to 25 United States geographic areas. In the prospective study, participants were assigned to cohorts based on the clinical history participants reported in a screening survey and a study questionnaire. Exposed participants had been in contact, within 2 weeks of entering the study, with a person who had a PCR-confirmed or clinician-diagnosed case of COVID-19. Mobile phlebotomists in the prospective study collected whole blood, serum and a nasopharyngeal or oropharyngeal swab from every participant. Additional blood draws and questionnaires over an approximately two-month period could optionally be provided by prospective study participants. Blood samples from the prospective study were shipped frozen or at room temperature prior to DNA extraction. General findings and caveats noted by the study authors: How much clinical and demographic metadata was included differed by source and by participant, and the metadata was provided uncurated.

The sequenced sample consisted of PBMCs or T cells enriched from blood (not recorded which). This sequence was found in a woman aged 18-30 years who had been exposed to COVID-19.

The encoded CDR3 is CASSQSGNGGRYQETQYF. The DNA reads as follows: TGTGCCAGCAGCCAATCCGGGAATGGCGGCCGCTACCAAGAGACCCAGTACTTC. The sequence joins TRBV4-2 to TRBJ2-5, and possibly TRBD2, on 5 matching bases. The germline ends are 19 bases apart after V is trimmed by 2 bases and J by 0 bases. Per the germline V gene, LGHNA is the CDR1 and YNFKEQ is the CDR2. The cysteine opens and the phenylalanine closes a CDR3 of 18 amino acids. Here the CDR3 DNA is all that survives: 54 bases in frame from base 1.